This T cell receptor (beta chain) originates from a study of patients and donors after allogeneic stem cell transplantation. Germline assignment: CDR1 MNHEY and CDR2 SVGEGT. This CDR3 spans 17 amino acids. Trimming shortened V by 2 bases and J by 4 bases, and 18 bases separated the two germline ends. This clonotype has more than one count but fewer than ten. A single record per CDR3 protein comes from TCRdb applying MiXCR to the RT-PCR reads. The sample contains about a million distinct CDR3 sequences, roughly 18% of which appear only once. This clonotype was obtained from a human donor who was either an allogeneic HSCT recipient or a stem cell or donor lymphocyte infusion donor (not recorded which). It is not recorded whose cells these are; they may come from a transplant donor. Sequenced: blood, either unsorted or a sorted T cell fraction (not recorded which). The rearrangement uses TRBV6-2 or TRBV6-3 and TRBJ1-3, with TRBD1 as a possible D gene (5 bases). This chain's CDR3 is CASSYVSGQKLGNTIYF. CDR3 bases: TGTGCCAGCAGTTACGTGTCGGGGCAAAAGCTCGGAAACACCATATATTTT.